The 29 T cell receptor beta chains listed next were all sequenced from one sample in a study of OX40 agonist ivuxolimab in advanced cancers. Method: immunoSEQ multiplex PCR; TCRdb's copy keeps in-frame clones and lacks some. The table records approximately 68,000 clones, about 87% of them present only once. Specimen: CD4+ or CD8+ T cells sorted from blood, collected in a trial of the OX40 agonist ivuxolimab. These receptors came from an adult with an advanced solid tumor such as melanoma, head and neck, liver or kidney cancer.

V is TRBV6-5 and J is TRBJ2-3; weak D call: TRBD1 (6 bases). CDR3 length: 12 amino acids. The V and J ends lost 8 bases and 2 bases respectively, with 8 bases between them. The germline V gene has CDR1 MNHEY and CDR2 SVGAGI. The CDR3 sequence: CASQGNTDTQYF. Here the CDR3 DNA reads TGTGCCAGCCAGGGGAACACAGATACGCAGTATTTT.

The chain links TRBV11-2 to TRBJ2-2, with TRBD1 as a possible D gene (7 bases). The CDR3 runs to 16 residues. Trimming removed 3 bases at V and 7 bases at J, with 18 bases between. Germline CDR1 and CDR2: SGHAT and FQNNGV. CDR3 amino acids: CASSLQGGWVSGELFF. CDR3 DNA sequence: TGTGCCAGCAGCTTGCAGGGGGGCTGGGTCAGCGGGGAGCTGTTTTTT.

This chain uses TRBV27 with TRBJ2-7; D possibly corresponds to TRBD1 (5 bases). CDR3 length: 12 amino acids. Trimming removed 8 bases from V and 3 bases from J, with 11 bases in between. In germline, CDR1 is MNHEY, CDR2 SMNVEV (reference sequence). DNA for the CDR3: TGTGCCAGCGGTGGGGCCTACTACGAGCAGTACTTC. This translates into CASGGAYYEQYF.

The chain recombines TRBV6-6 with TRBJ2-7; 9 nucleotides line up with TRBD1. V shed 6 bases and J 1 base; nucleotides not matched to a gene: 1. CDR1 is MNHNY, CDR2 SVGAGI, per germline (reference sequence). The CDR3 spans 13 residues. The CDR3: CASRGTGSYEQYF. As DNA, the CDR3 is TGTGCCAGCAGGGGGACAGGGTCCTACGAGCAGTACTTC.

V is TRBV7-8 and J is TRBJ2-7, with TRBD2 as a possible D gene (5 bases). Germline-derived CDR1 and CDR2 are SGHVS and FQNEAQ. Trimming pared 1 base from V and 6 bases from J, leaving 19 bases between. This CDR3 spans 16 amino acids. The CDR3 bases are TGTGCCAGCAGCTTAGGAGGTAGGACTGCGGGTGGCGAGCAGTACTTC. Translation gives CASSLGGRTAGGEQYF.

The chain joins TRBV7-9 to TRBJ2-7, with 9 bases matching TRBD2. This CDR3 comprises 15 residues. Germline CDR1 and CDR2: SEHNR and FQNEAQ (reference sequence). With V trimmed by 5 bases and J by 5 bases, 10 bases remained unmatched. The CDR3 sequence is CASSPRLAGRHEQYF. The DNA for the CDR3 is TGTGCCAGCAGCCCCCGGCTAGCGGGAAGGCACGAGCAGTACTTC.

CDR3 protein: CASSEYEGTEYGYTF. CDR3 bases: TGTGCCAGCAGTGAATACGAAGGGACAGAGTATGGCTACACCTTC. V usage is TRBV2 and J usage is TRBJ1-2, with TRBD1 identical over 7 bases. In germline, CDR1 is SNHLY, CDR2 FYNNEI. The CDR3 loop spans 15 amino acids. The ends lost 2 bases at V and 5 bases at J; junction bases unmatched: 8.

The chain uses TRBV7-2 and TRBJ2-1; 15 positions agree with TRBD2. This CDR3 has 18 amino acids. Germline CDR1 and CDR2: SGHTA and FQGNSA. With V trimmed by 4 bases and J by 0 bases, 4 bases remained unmatched. CDR3 sequence reads: CASSYGTSGGTSYNEQFF. CDR3 coding DNA: TGTGCCAGCAGCTACGGGACTAGCGGGGGGACCTCCTACAATGAGCAGTTCTTC. Looking up the rest from reference TRBV7-2 and TRBJ2-1 gives the full variable domain: GAGVSQSPSNKVTEKGKDVELRCDPISGHTALYWYRQSLGQGLEFLIYFQGNSAPDKSGLPSDRFSAERTGGSVSTLTIQRTQQEDSAVYLCASSYGTSGGTSYNEQFFGPGTRLTVL.

The sample holds a few counts of this clone. V gene TRBV14 combines with J gene TRBJ1-2, with no clear D. CDR1 and CDR2 (germline): SGHDN, FVKESK. The CDR3 runs 16 residues. Trimming took off 0 bases at V and 0 bases at J, with 11 bases between the two ends. CDR3 bases: TGTGCCAGCAGCCAAGAAGGTCCGACATCTAACTATGGCTACACCTTC. Translating it yields CASSQEGPTSNYGYTF.

This chain joins TRBV7-2 and TRBJ2-1; tentatively, D is TRBD1 (6 bases). The CDR3 contains 15 residues. Germline CDR1 and CDR2: SGHTA and FQGNSA. Between the trimmed V and J ends, which lost 1 base and 7 bases, there was a span of 14 bases. For the CDR3, the DNA is TGTGCCAGCAGCTTAGAAAGTCCCAGGGGAAATGAGCAGTTCTTC. It translates to CASSLESPRGNEQFF.

The J gene is TRBJ1-5, the V gene TRBV6-5, with D hard to call. The V gene lost 4 bases and the J gene lost 3 bases, with 10 bases spanning the gap. Germline CDR1 is MNHEY and CDR2 is SVGAGI. This CDR3 comprises 14 residues. CDR3 sequence: CASSSNILNQPQHF. The CDR3, as DNA: TGTGCCAGCAGTTCCAACATCCTCAATCAGCCCCAGCATTTT.

This sequence joins TRBV7-6 and TRBJ2-5; 7 nucleotides match TRBD2. J lost 2 bases, V lost 4 bases, and 10 bases had no gene match. The CDR3 spans 16 residues. Germline loops: CDR1 SGHVS, CDR2 FNYEAQ. In DNA, the CDR3 is TGTGCCAGCAGCTCCCTTTTAGGACTAGGGCAAGAGACCCAGTACTTC. Translating it yields CASSSLLGLGQETQYF.

Only a few counts were recorded for this clone. The chain recombines TRBV7-2 with TRBJ1-1, with a weak D call TRBD1 (6 bases). Germline V gives CDR1 SGHTA, CDR2 FQGNSA. This CDR3 spans 14 amino acids. The V end lost 2 bases, the J end lost 4 bases, and 11 bases lay between the germline ends. As DNA, the CDR3 is TGTGCCAGCAGCTTACAAACAGGGTCCACTGAAGCTTTCTTT. Amino acid sequence: CASSLQTGSTEAFF.

V usage is TRBV18 and J usage is TRBJ2-7; no definite D call. CDR1 is KGHSH, CDR2 LQKENI, per germline. This CDR3 region has 15 residues. With 2 bases removed from V and 4 bases from J, the gap between germline ends came to 15 bases. The CDR3 region is CASSPEWTGPYEQYF. CDR3 coding DNA: TGTGCCAGCTCACCAGAGTGGACCGGTCCGTACGAGCAGTACTTC.

V usage is TRBV9 and J usage is TRBJ1-1; D perhaps matches TRBD1 (6 bases). Germline V gene lookup returns CDR1 SGDLS and CDR2 YYNGEE. The CDR3 totals 12 residues. V gave up 4 bases and J gave up 8 bases, with 12 bases separating them. CDR3 protein: CASSRGSKEAFF. The CDR3 nucleotides read TGTGCCAGCAGCAGGGGGTCGAAGGAAGCTTTCTTT. The entire variable domain, with the rest obtained from reference TRBV9 and TRBJ1-1, is as follows: DSGVTQTPKHLITATGQRVTLRCSPRSGDLSVYWYQQSLDQGLQFLIQYYNGEERAKGNILERFSAQQFPDLHSELNLSSLELGDSALYFCASSRGSKEAFFGQGTRLTVV.

This clone is labeled medium-sized. V gene TRBV19 combines with J gene TRBJ1-5; D might be TRBD1 (5 bases). Germline CDR1 LNHDA, CDR2 SQIVND (reference sequence). The CDR3 contains 15 residues. Trimming shortened V by 6 bases and J by 5 bases, and 17 bases separated the two germline ends. In nucleotides, the CDR3 is TGTGCCAGTAGCCCTCAGGCGGGGCAGGATCAGCCCCAGCATTTT. Translating gives CASSPQAGQDQPQHF.

This clone was counted once. This chain connects TRBV28 to TRBJ2-7; 10 bases fit TRBD1. Trimming removed 2 bases from V and 5 bases from J; junction bases left unmatched: 6. The CDR3 totals 15 residues. CDR1 is MDHEN, CDR2 SYDVKM, per germline. CDR3 sequence (DNA): TGTGCCAGCAGTTTAACGGGACAGGGGATCGACGAGCAGTACTTC. Residues: CASSLTGQGIDEQYF.

The V call is TRBV29-1, the J call TRBJ1-1; D is possibly TRBD1 (6 bases). V lost 6 bases and J 4 bases, leaving 12 bases between the germline ends. Germline V gives CDR1 SQVTM, CDR2 ANQGSEA. CDR3 length: 12 amino acids. CDR3 loop: CSVETGITEAFF. Here the CDR3 DNA reads TGCAGCGTGGAAACAGGGATCACTGAAGCTTTCTTT.

The chain combines TRBV2 with TRBJ1-4; D is uncertain. V gave up 8 bases and J gave up 4 bases, with 11 bases separating them. Germline V lookup: CDR1 SNHLY, CDR2 FYNNEI. The CDR3 has 13 amino acids. The CDR3 DNA reads TGTGCCAGCTGCCCGGAGCGTAATGAAAAACTGTTTTTT. It yields the protein CASCPERNEKLFF.

This rearrangement joins TRBV30 to TRBJ1-4; D is possibly TRBD1 (6 bases). Germline CDR1 and CDR2: GTSNPN and SVGIG (reference sequence). The ends were cut back, 1 base at V and 0 bases at J, with 9 bases in the middle. The CDR3 runs to 15 residues. CDR3 amino acids: CAWSADRTTNEKLFF. The CDR3 DNA reads TGTGCCTGGAGTGCCGACAGGACAACTAATGAAAAACTGTTTTTT.

The rearrangement uses TRBV30 and TRBJ1-1; no reliable D call. Germline CDR1 is GTSNPN and CDR2 is SVGIG (reference sequence). The CDR3 is 17 residues long. V dropped 0 bases and J dropped 0 bases, with 17 bases sitting between them. CDR3 amino acids: CAWSVWNGPRMNTEAFF. As DNA, the CDR3 is TGTGCCTGGAGTGTATGGAACGGACCCCGCATGAACACTGAAGCTTTCTTT.

Written as DNA, the CDR3 is TGCGCCAGCAGCTTGGTCGCGGCGGGAAGCACAGATACGCAGTATTTT. Protein product: CASSLVAAGSTDTQYF. The chain uses TRBV5-1 and TRBJ2-3, with TRBD2 as a possible D gene (6 bases). Trimming took 0 bases from V and 0 from J, leaving 11 bases between them. The CDR3 runs to 16 residues. CDR1 SGHRS and CDR2 YFSETQ come from the germline V gene.

The gene calls are TRBV11-2 and TRBJ1-5; TRBD1 agrees at 8 bases. Looked up from germline, CDR1 is SGHAT and CDR2 is FQNNGV. Unmatched junction bases numbered 6, after V lost 4 bases and J lost 7 bases. The CDR3 extends over 14 amino acids. The CDR3 is CASSYDRGGQPQHF. CDR3 sequence (DNA): TGTGCCAGCAGCTACGACAGGGGTGGCCAGCCCCAGCATTTT. Supplemented by reference TRBV11-2 and TRBJ1-5, the full variable domain reads EAGVAQSPRYKIIEKRQSVAFWCNPISGHATLYWYQQILGQGPKLLIQFQNNGVVDDSQLPKDRFSAERLKGVDSTLKIQPAKLEDSAVYLCASSYDRGGQPQHFGDGTRLSIL.

The chain uses TRBV5-6 and TRBJ2-2; 7 nucleotides line up with TRBD1. Germline assignment: CDR1 SGHDT and CDR2 YYEEEE. This CDR3 is 14 amino acids long. V dropped 3 bases and J dropped 4; count of bases not matched to a gene: 3. The CDR3 DNA reads TGTGCCAGCAGCTCAACAGGGGTCACCGGGGAGCTGTTTTTT. The encoded protein is CASSSTGVTGELFF. Full variable domain (rest looked up from reference TRBV5-6 and TRBJ2-2): DAGVTQSPTHLIKTRGQQVTLRCSPKSGHDTVSWYQQALGQGPQFIFQYYEEEERQRGNFPDRFSGHQFPNYSSELNVNALLLGDSALYLCASSSTGVTGELFFGEGSRLTVL.

This clone was counted once. The V gene is TRBV6-5, the J gene TRBJ1-5; D is unresolved. In germline, CDR1 is MNHEY, CDR2 SVGAGI. The CDR3 extends over 15 amino acids. V lost 0 bases, J lost 3 bases, and 9 bases lay in between. The CDR3 DNA follows: TGTGCCAGCAGTTACTCGAAAGGTGCCAATCAGCCCCAGCATTTT. Amino acids: CASSYSKGANQPQHF.

This rearrangement joins TRBV25-1 to TRBJ2-3, with a possible D match to TRBD1 (6 bases). This CDR3 has 14 residues. The germline V and J ends were trimmed by 6 bases and 2 bases, with 12 bases remaining between them. The germline V gene encodes CDR1 MGHDK and CDR2 SYGVNS. CDR3 sequence reads: CASRPGTITDTQYF. The CDR3 nucleotides read TGTGCCAGCAGACCCGGGACAATCACAGATACGCAGTATTTT.

This chain connects TRBV19 to TRBJ1-5; 8 bases line up with TRBD1. CDR1 and CDR2 from the germline V gene are LNHDA and SQIVND (reference sequence). The CDR3 runs to 17 residues. V lost 4 bases, J lost 1 base, and 9 bases stayed unmatched. For the CDR3, the DNA is TGTGCCAGTAGTACCAGACAGGGGAGCTTGAGCAATCAGCCCCAGCATTTT. Translation: CASSTRQGSLSNQPQHF.

This chain links TRBV13 with TRBJ2-1; 7 bases agree with TRBD2. Trimming took 4 bases from V and 0 from J; bases not matched to a gene: 6. Per the germline V gene, CDR1 is PRHDT and CDR2 is FYEKMQ (reference sequence). The CDR3 consists of 16 residues. The CDR3 is CASSSTSRGSYNEQFF. CDR3 in DNA: TGTGCCAGCAGCTCGACTAGCCGCGGCTCCTACAATGAGCAGTTCTTC.

This rearrangement joins TRBV18 to TRBJ2-1; possibly TRBD2 for D (5 bases). This CDR3 contains 15 residues. The V end lost 2 bases, the J end lost 2 bases, and 10 bases lay between the germline ends. Per germline, CDR1 KGHSH and CDR2 LQKENI. CDR3 protein: CASSPSGTPYNEQFF. CDR3 DNA: TGTGCCAGCTCACCAAGCGGAACCCCCTACAATGAGCAGTTCTTC.